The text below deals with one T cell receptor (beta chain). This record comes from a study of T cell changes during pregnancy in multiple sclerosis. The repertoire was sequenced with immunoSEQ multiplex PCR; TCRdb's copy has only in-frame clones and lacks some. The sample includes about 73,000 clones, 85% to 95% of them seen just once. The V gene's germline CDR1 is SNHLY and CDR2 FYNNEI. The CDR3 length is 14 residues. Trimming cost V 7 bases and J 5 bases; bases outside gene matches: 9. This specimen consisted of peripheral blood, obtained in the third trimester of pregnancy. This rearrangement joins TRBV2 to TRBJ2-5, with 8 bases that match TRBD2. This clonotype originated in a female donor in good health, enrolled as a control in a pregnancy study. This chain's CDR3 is CASNGRAVTETQYF. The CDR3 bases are TGTGCCAGCAACGGGAGGGCCGTGACGGAGACCCAGTACTTC.